The rows below give T cell receptor beta chains drawn from one sample of a study of cytomegalovirus exposure and HLA in healthy donors. Only in-frame clones appear in the TCRdb table, and some are missing; sequencing was by immunoSEQ multiplex PCR. The profile shows over 85,000 clones, around nine tenths of them singletons. The sequenced sample consisted of PBMCs. The receptor set was obtained from a woman aged 18 to 35 in good health and CMV-seronegative. Both conserved end residues are part of each CDR3. Each record gives: clone size, J gene, D gene, V gene, CDR3 protein, CDR3 DNA. A D gene is named only where the DNA matches it firmly. Rows may omit the clone size; those that give it use once, few, many or a size class.

>once|TRBJ1-5|TRBD1|TRBV7-2
CASSRQTGGFSQPQHF
TGTGCCAGCAGCCGTCAGACAGGGGGCTTCAGTCAGCCCCAGCATTTT
>once|TRBJ2-5|.|TRBV7-2
CASTPRRGQETQYF
TGTGCCAGCACCCCACGCCGGGGCCAAGAGACCCAGTACTTC
>once|TRBJ1-3|.|TRBV5-1
CASSLGQSDGNTIYF
TGCGCCAGCAGCTTGGGACAATCGGATGGAAACACCATATATTTT
>.|TRBJ2-5|TRBD2|TRBV6-1
CASSGLAFRETQYF
TGTGCCAGCAGTGGACTAGCGTTTAGGGAGACCCAGTACTTC
>.|TRBJ1-2|TRBD1|TRBV13
CASSSRGQSNYGYTF
TGTGCCAGCAGCTCCAGGGGACAGTCAAACTATGGCTACACCTTC
>.|TRBJ2-7|TRBD1|TRBV30
CAWRGLTGGNEQYF
TGTGCCTGGAGGGGGTTAACAGGGGGAAACGAGCAGTACTTC
>.|TRBJ2-5|.|TRBV7-7
CASSSLGGLRETQYF
TGTGCTAGCAGCTCCTTGGGGGGGCTAAGAGAGACCCAGTACTTC
>once|TRBJ2-1|.|TRBV6-4
CASSDSQYNEQFF
TGTGCCAGCAGTGACTCTCAGTACAATGAGCAGTTCTTC
>.|TRBJ1-1|.|TRBV5-6
CASSLAGYTEAFF
TGTGCCAGCAGCTTGGCAGGGTACACTGAAGCTTTCTTT
>few|TRBJ1-5|.|TRBV2
CASRAASPQHF
TGTGCCAGCAGGGCCGCATCGCCCCAGCATTTT
>.|TRBJ2-7|TRBD1|TRBV15
CATSRDLSGTGMSEQYF
TGTGCCACCAGCAGAGACCTGTCCGGGACAGGGATGTCGGAGCAGTACTTC
>.|TRBJ1-1|TRBD1|TRBV12-5
CASTSDRGTEAFF
TGTGCTAGTACCTCCGACAGGGGCACTGAAGCTTTCTTT
>.|TRBJ2-1|TRBD2|TRBV5-5
CASLGGIEQFF
TGTGCCAGCCTGGGGGGGATTGAGCAGTTCTTC
>.|TRBJ2-5|.|TRBV30
CAWSLTRKETQYF
TGTGCCTGGAGCCTGACAAGAAAAGAGACCCAGTACTTC
>.|TRBJ1-5|.|TRBV20-1
CSAMVDQPQHF
TGCAGTGCTATGGTAGATCAGCCCCAGCATTTT
>.|TRBJ2-7|TRBD1|TRBV7-6
CASSQTTGTPEQYF
TGTGCCAGCAGCCAAACGACAGGGACGCCCGAGCAGTACTTC
>.|TRBJ2-2|.|TRBV29-1
CSVRTRGADTGELFF
TGCAGCGTCCGGACCCGGGGGGCGGACACCGGGGAGCTGTTTTTT
>.|TRBJ2-7|.|TRBV9
CASSVGVETYEQYF
TGTGCCAGCAGCGTAGGAGTGGAGACCTACGAGCAGTACTTC
>.|TRBJ1-1|TRBD1|TRBV14
CASSQIYRGITEAFF
TGTGCCAGCAGCCAGATTTACAGGGGTATTACTGAAGCTTTCTTT
>.|TRBJ2-7|.|TRBV6-5
CASSSSGDYEQYF
TGTGCCAGCAGTTCCTCAGGGGACTACGAGCAGTACTTC
>.|TRBJ2-5|TRBD2|TRBV7-3
CASSSLGAGGIETQYF
TGTGCCAGCAGCTCGTTAGGAGCGGGAGGGATAGAGACCCAGTACTTC
>.|TRBJ2-7|TRBD2|TRBV7-8
CASSLLAGGQYEQYF
TGTGCCAGCAGCTTACTGGCGGGGGGGCAGTACGAGCAGTACTTC
>.|TRBJ2-1|TRBD2|TRBV18
CASSPLRLAGGSNEQFF
TGTGCCAGCTCACCACTAAGACTAGCGGGAGGATCCAATGAGCAGTTCTTC
>.|TRBJ2-3|TRBD1|TRBV15
CATSPPGQGTDTQYF
TGTGCCACCAGCCCCCCGGGACAGGGCACAGATACGCAGTATTTT
>.|TRBJ1-3|TRBD1|TRBV2
CASSVTGSGNTIYF
TGTGCCAGCAGTGTGACAGGGTCAGGAAACACCATATATTTT
>.|TRBJ2-5|TRBD1|TRBV7-2
CASSLVQGRETQYF
TGTGCCAGCAGCTTAGTACAGGGGCGAGAGACCCAGTACTTC
>few|TRBJ2-1|TRBD2|TRBV28
CASSLGLAGAYEQFF
TGTGCCAGCAGTTTAGGACTAGCGGGAGCCTATGAGCAGTTCTTC
>.|TRBJ2-1|.|TRBV10-1
CASSEVAPVGGEQFF
TGCGCCAGCAGTGAGGTGGCTCCGGTGGGAGGTGAGCAGTTCTTC
>.|TRBJ2-1|TRBD2|TRBV11-3
CASSLSSRGGYEQFF
TGTGCCAGCAGCTTAAGTTCCCGGGGGGGCTATGAGCAGTTCTTC
>.|TRBJ1-1|.|TRBV27
CASSSHRERTEAFF
TGTGCCAGCAGTTCCCACAGGGAGCGGACTGAAGCTTTCTTT
>.|TRBJ2-3|TRBD2|TRBV2
CAGGLAGGHTDTQYF
TGTGCCGGAGGACTAGCGGGAGGGCACACAGATACGCAGTATTTT
>.|TRBJ2-1|.|TRBV28
CASGSSYNEQFF
TGTGCCTCCGGGAGCTCCTACAATGAGCAGTTCTTC
>.|TRBJ1-1|.|TRBV18
CASSPSSGLRNTEAFF
TGTGCCAGCTCACCGAGTTCGGGACTCCGGAACACTGAAGCTTTCTTT
>.|TRBJ1-2|TRBD1|TRBV4-2
CASSQVRQGPYGYTF
TGTGCCAGCAGCCAAGTTAGACAGGGCCCCTATGGCTACACCTTC
>.|TRBJ2-1|TRBD2|TRBV7-9
CASSLRGRGVVSSYNEQFF
TGTGCCAGCAGCTTAAGGGGCCGGGGGGTAGTCTCCTCCTACAATGAGCAGTTCTTC
>.|TRBJ2-7|TRBD2|TRBV28
CASSPGTSASYEQYF
TGTGCCAGCAGTCCCGGGACTAGCGCGTCCTACGAGCAGTACTTC
>.|TRBJ2-2|.|TRBV6-4
CASSTSAGNTGELFF
TGTGCCAGCAGTACCTCAGCGGGGAACACCGGGGAGCTGTTTTTT
>.|TRBJ1-6|.|TRBV11-2
CASSPTGGPSSYNSPLHF
TGTGCCAGCAGCCCAACAGGAGGGCCTAGCTCCTATAATTCACCCCTCCACTTT
>once|TRBJ2-3|.|TRBV7-9
CASSPDRSITDTQYF
TGTGCCAGCAGCCCCGACAGGTCCATCACAGATACGCAGTATTTT
>.|TRBJ2-3|TRBD1|TRBV28
CASSLDRGGTDTQYF
TGTGCCAGCAGCCTGGACAGGGGAGGAACAGATACGCAGTATTTT
>.|TRBJ2-1|TRBD2|TRBV7-6
CASSQVRREGLYNEQFF
TGTGCCAGCAGCCAGGTGCGGCGGGAGGGCCTCTACAATGAGCAGTTCTTC
>.|TRBJ1-1|.|TRBV7-2
CASSLREATEAFF
TGTGCCAGCAGCTTGAGGGAAGCCACTGAAGCTTTCTTT
>.|TRBJ1-1|.|TRBV29-1
CSGGEGEGTEAFF
TGCAGCGGGGGGGAGGGCGAGGGCACTGAAGCTTTCTTT
>.|TRBJ2-5|.|TRBV5-4
CASSPSGGRGETQYF
TGTGCCAGCAGTCCGAGCGGGGGCAGGGGGGAGACCCAGTACTTC
>.|TRBJ2-2|.|TRBV6-1
CASSKAGDTGELFF
TGTGCCAGCAGCAAGGCTGGAGACACCGGGGAGCTGTTTTTT
>.|TRBJ2-7|TRBD2|TRBV7-6
CASSAARGTTSSYEQYF
TGTGCCAGCAGCGCAGCCCGGGGGACTACGAGCTCCTACGAGCAGTACTTC
>.|TRBJ2-1|TRBD2|TRBV7-3
CASSFGGTSGYNEQFF
TGTGCCAGCAGCTTTGGCGGGACTAGCGGTTACAATGAGCAGTTCTTC
>.|TRBJ2-7|TRBD2|TRBV4-1
CASSQASGGLFYEQYF
TGCGCCAGCAGCCAAGCTAGCGGGGGGCTCTTCTACGAGCAGTACTTC
>once|TRBJ1-2|TRBD1|TRBV7-2
CASSRDRVFYGYTF
TGTGCCAGCAGCCGGGACAGGGTGTTCTATGGCTACACCTTC
>once|TRBJ2-1|TRBD1|TRBV7-3
CASSSYGTGEENEQFF
TGTGCCAGCAGCTCCTACGGGACAGGGGAGGAAAATGAGCAGTTCTTC
>.|TRBJ2-2|.|TRBV5-6
CASSLWQVNTGELFF
TGTGCCAGCAGCTTGTGGCAGGTGAACACCGGGGAGCTGTTTTTT
>once|TRBJ1-2|.|TRBV6-6
CASSAYQGRINYGYTF
TGTGCCAGCAGTGCGTACCAGGGGCGGATCAACTATGGCTACACCTTC
>few|TRBJ2-2|.|TRBV19
CASSSPPAGLFF
TGTGCCAGTAGTTCCCCCCCCGCGGGGCTGTTTTTT
>.|TRBJ2-6|.|TRBV21-1
CASSKRVQPSSGANVLTF
TGTGCCAGCAGCAAGCGGGTACAGCCAAGCTCTGGGGCCAACGTCCTGACTTTC
>.|TRBJ2-1|TRBD2|TRBV29-1
CSVGPRTSGRSYNEQFF
TGCAGCGTGGGACCGAGGACTAGCGGACGTTCCTACAATGAGCAGTTCTTC
>.|TRBJ1-1|TRBD1|TRBV10-2
CASSEHRDRNTEAFF
TGCGCCAGCAGTGAGCACAGGGACAGGAACACTGAAGCTTTCTTT
>once|TRBJ1-5|.|TRBV7-9
CASSLSVNQPQHF
TGTGCCAGCAGCTTATCCGTAAATCAGCCCCAGCATTTT
>.|TRBJ1-4|.|TRBV4-3
CASSRSPTGRGEKLFF
TGCGCCAGCAGCCGCTCACCCACAGGGCGTGGGGAAAAACTGTTTTTT
>.|TRBJ1-1|.|TRBV5-6
CASSLPDGVNTEAFF
TGTGCCAGCAGCTTACCGGACGGGGTGAACACTGAAGCTTTCTTT
>.|TRBJ2-2|TRBD2|TRBV27
CASSFGAVGGAGELFF
TGTGCCAGCAGTTTTGGAGCAGTTGGGGGGGCCGGGGAGCTGTTTTTT